The 19 T cell receptor beta chains below come from one sample, sequenced in a study of cytomegalovirus exposure and HLA in healthy donors listed by TCRdb under 2017. Library preparation employed the immunoSEQ multiplex PCR assay. As stored in TCRdb, this immuneACCESS dataset retains in-frame rearrangements with V and J assigned. A fraction of the clones does not appear; measured against another copy, unresolved V genes explain less than half of the discrepancy, and the remainder lacks a known reason. The sample table lists more than 95,000 clones, 89% of them with a count of one. The ten largest make up less than 1.5% of the sample. The sample taken for sequencing was PBMCs. These receptors came from a woman in her late teens or twenties in good health and CMV-seronegative.

The V gene is TRBV5-6, the J gene TRBJ2-1; TRBD2 might be the D (6 bases). The CDR3 runs 14 residues. The ends were cut back, 0 bases at V and 9 bases at J, with 13 bases in the middle. Germline CDR1 reads SGHDT; CDR2 reads YYEEEE. CDR3 region: CASSLGREKGEQFF. Here the CDR3 DNA reads TGTGCCAGCAGCTTGGGGCGGGAAAAGGGTGAGCAGTTCTTC. Based on the CDR3 plus reference TRBV5-6 and TRBJ2-1, the full variable domain is DAGVTQSPTHLIKTRGQQVTLRCSPKSGHDTVSWYQQALGQGPQFIFQYYEEEERQRGNFPDRFSGHQFPNYSSELNVNALLLGDSALYLCASSLGREKGEQFFGPGTRLTVL.

The chain has TRBV6-6 and TRBJ2-7; no reliable D call. There are 13 residues in the CDR3. Germline values: CDR1 MNHNY, CDR2 SVGAGI (reference sequence). The V end was cut by 2 bases, the J end by 1 base, with 6 bases between. CDR3 sequence: CASSYIRSYEQYF. CDR3 DNA: TGTGCCAGCAGTTACATCCGGTCCTACGAGCAGTACTTC.

This clone appeared a single time. This chain joins TRBV5-4 and TRBJ2-3; tentative D call: TRBD2 (5 bases). This CDR3 region has 14 residues. The germline V gene encodes CDR1 SGHNT and CDR2 YYREEE (reference sequence). The V gene lost 4 bases and the J gene lost 5 bases, with 14 bases spanning the gap. The CDR3 loop reads CASSPEGAGDTQYF. CDR3 DNA: TGTGCCAGCAGCCCCGAGGGAGCAGGAGATACGCAGTATTTT.

The V call is TRBV13, the J call TRBJ2-5; 12 nucleotides line up with TRBD2. Unmatched junction bases numbered 8, after V lost 8 bases and J lost 1 base. Germline V gene sequence: CDR1 PRHDT, CDR2 FYEKMQ (reference sequence). The CDR3 loop spans 16 amino acids. DNA for the CDR3: TGTGCCAGCGCTTCGACTAGCGGGAGTTCCCAAGAGACCCAGTACTTC. This translates into CASASTSGSSQETQYF.

This sequence joins TRBV5-1 and TRBJ1-2; 9 bases map to TRBD1. Looked up from germline, CDR1 is SGHRS and CDR2 is YFSETQ. The ends lost 4 bases at V and 4 bases at J; junction bases unmatched: 14. The CDR3 is 17 amino acids. The CDR3 reads CASSGAGTGKMAYGYTF. CDR3 DNA: TGCGCCAGCAGCGGAGCCGGGACAGGGAAAATGGCCTATGGCTACACCTTC.

The chain recombines TRBV7-9 with TRBJ1-2; 7 bases are shared with TRBD1. Germline CDR1 and CDR2: SEHNR and FQNEAQ (reference sequence). The CDR3 consists of 17 residues. J gave up 4 bases and V 5 bases, and 16 bases lay outside the gene matches. CDR3 protein: CASSRSFPQGGSYGYTF. The CDR3, as DNA: TGTGCCAGCAGCCGAAGCTTCCCCCAAGGGGGCAGCTATGGCTACACCTTC.

This rearrangement joins TRBV28 to TRBJ2-7, with D hard to call. The CDR3 totals 12 residues. In germline, CDR1 is MDHEN, CDR2 SYDVKM. V lost 3 bases to trimming and J lost 3 bases, with 6 bases between them. The CDR3: CASSFPFYEQYF. For the CDR3, the DNA is TGTGCCAGCAGTTTCCCGTTCTACGAGCAGTACTTC.

The V gene is TRBV19, the J gene TRBJ2-7, with 9 bases fitting TRBD2. This CDR3 contains 16 residues. Germline loops: CDR1 LNHDA, CDR2 SQIVND (reference sequence). V lost 1 base, J lost 0 bases, and 4 bases stayed unmatched. The CDR3 here is CASSIARLADSYEQYV. For the CDR3, the DNA is TGTGCCAGTAGTATAGCCCGACTAGCGGACTCCTACGAGCAGTACGTC.

The CDR3 DNA reads as TGTGCCAGCAGCTTAGTATTTCCAGGGGCGAGTCAGCCCCAGCATTTT. This codes for CASSLVFPGASQPQHF. The genes are TRBV7-2 and TRBJ1-5; tentative D call: TRBD1 (6 bases). V lost 1 base and J lost 6, with 16 bases in between. Germline V gene sequence: CDR1 SGHTA, CDR2 FQGNSA. The CDR3 extends over 16 amino acids. Combining the CDR3 with reference TRBV7-2 and TRBJ1-5 gives the whole variable domain GAGVSQSPSNKVTEKGKDVELRCDPISGHTALYWYRQSLGQGLEFLIYFQGNSAPDKSGLPSDRFSAERTGGSVSTLTIQRTQQEDSAVYLCASSLVFPGASQPQHFGDGTRLSIL.

V usage is TRBV28 and J usage is TRBJ2-2; TRBD1 might be the D (6 bases). V shed 3 bases and J shed 5 bases, with 10 bases lying between them. Germline CDR1 MDHEN, CDR2 SYDVKM. The CDR3 length is 14 residues. CDR3 DNA: TGTGCCAGCAGTTTCAAAGGGGGAACCGGGGAGCTGTTTTTT. This encodes CASSFKGGTGELFF. Supplemented by reference TRBV28 and TRBJ2-2, the full variable domain reads DVKVTQSSRYLVKRTGEKVFLECVQDMDHENMFWYRQDPGLGLRLIYFSYDVKMKEKGDIPEGYSVSREKKERFSLILESASTNQTSMYLCASSFKGGTGELFFGEGSRLTVL.

This sequence joins TRBV19 and TRBJ2-5; TRBD2 is a possible D gene (6 bases). The germline V and J ends were trimmed by 7 bases and 4 bases, with 10 bases remaining between them. The germline gives CDR1 LNHDA, CDR2 SQIVND (reference sequence). The CDR3 is 12 amino acids. The chain's CDR3 is CASTGTSETQYF. CDR3 bases: TGTGCCAGTACTGGGACTTCAGAGACCCAGTACTTC.

The rearrangement joins TRBV29-1 to TRBJ2-1, with 9 bases identical to TRBD1. Trimming took 6 bases from V and 8 from J; bases not matched to a gene: 5. From germline, CDR1 is SQVTM and CDR2 ANQGSEA. The CDR3 is made up of 12 amino acids. In nucleotides, the CDR3 is TGCAGCGTGACGGACAGGGGTGATGAGCAGTTCTTC. Its protein is CSVTDRGDEQFF.

The genes are TRBV7-6 and TRBJ2-3; perhaps TRBD2 as D (7 bases). CDR1 is SGHVS and CDR2 is FNYEAQ in the germline V gene. V lost 4 bases, J lost 4 bases, and 15 bases lay in between. There are 15 residues in the CDR3. CDR3 nucleotide sequence: TGTGCCAGCAGCTCCCCTTGGGAGGGGGCAGATACGCAGTATTTT. Its protein product is CASSSPWEGADTQYF.

The chain couples TRBV11-2 to TRBJ2-5; TRBD2 matches at 9 bases. This CDR3 region has 16 residues. Germline-derived CDR1 and CDR2 are SGHAT and FQNNGV. J lost 1 base, V lost 4 bases, and 7 bases had no gene match. The CDR3 reads CASSYWGGRAQETQYF. CDR3 in DNA: TGTGCCAGCAGCTACTGGGGCGGGAGGGCCCAAGAGACCCAGTACTTC.

The gene calls are TRBV5-1 and TRBJ2-7; 8 bases are shared with TRBD2. Unmatched junction bases numbered 6, after V lost 1 base and J lost 3 bases. Germline V gene data show CDR1 as SGHRS and CDR2 as YFSETQ. The CDR3 is 15 residues long. Here the CDR3 DNA reads TGCGCCAGCAGCTTGACGAGCGGGAGTTTCTACGAGCAGTACTTC. Its translation is CASSLTSGSFYEQYF.

This clone was recorded once. The chain is built from TRBV30 and TRBJ1-1; D might be TRBD1 (5 bases). V lost 4 bases to trimming and J lost 6 bases, with 15 bases between them. Per germline, CDR1 GTSNPN and CDR2 SVGIG (reference sequence). The CDR3 runs 13 residues. Here the CDR3 DNA reads TGTGCCTGGAACGGGGGAATGGAGGCTGAAGCTTTCTTT. Translated: CAWNGGMEAEAFF.

The gene calls are TRBV5-5 and TRBJ2-7; D call uncertain. Trimming shortened V by 4 bases and J by 2 bases, and 25 bases separated the two germline ends. Germline V gene lookup returns CDR1 SGHKS and CDR2 YYEKEE (reference sequence). This CDR3 is built from 18 residues. CDR3 bases: TGTGCCAGCAGCCGATCCCCCCCCTATCCCGAACTCCCCTACGAGCAGTACTTC. This codes for CASSRSPPYPELPYEQYF.

This rearrangement joins TRBV7-6 to TRBJ2-5; the D gene is possibly TRBD2 (5 bases). Germline assignment: CDR1 SGHVS and CDR2 FNYEAQ. With 4 bases removed from V and 1 base from J, the gap between germline ends came to 10 bases. This CDR3 comprises 14 residues. The CDR3 bases are TGTGCCAGCAGCTCAAGCAGCGGCCAAGAGACCCAGTACTTC. Encoded protein: CASSSSSGQETQYF.

The rearrangement joins TRBV19 to TRBJ2-7; D is perhaps TRBD2 (5 bases). V gave up 7 bases and J gave up 0 bases, with 13 bases separating them. CDR3 size: 14 residues. Germline CDR1 is LNHDA and CDR2 is SQIVND (reference sequence). The CDR3 loop reads CASTPAVSSYEQYF. CDR3 bases: TGTGCCAGTACGCCAGCGGTGAGCTCCTACGAGCAGTACTTC.